The 22 T cell receptor beta chains reported below all come from one sample, sequenced in a study of T-cell reconstitution after alpha-beta-depleted transplantation in children. Unique molecular identifiers tagged the TCRbeta library. TCRdb re-called the PCR reads with MiXCR, one entry per CDR3 protein. The table lists almost 500,000 distinct CDR3 sequences, approximately 10% of them singletons. The sample was PBMCs, taken before TCRalphabeta/CD19-depleted stem cell transplant. These receptors came from a child aged 2-15 years with inherited bone marrow failure, due to receive a stem cell transplant.

This clonotype was counted a few times. The V and J genes are TRBV6-5 and TRBJ2-7; TRBD1 matches 7 bases. CDR1 is MNHEY and CDR2 is SVGAGI in the germline V gene. The CDR3 consists of 16 residues. V lost 2 bases and J lost 2; bases outside the gene matches: 9. This chain's CDR3 is CASSYVTGTDPYEQYF. As DNA, the CDR3 is TGTGCCAGCAGTTACGTGACCGGGACAGATCCCTACGAGCAGTACTTC.

This clonotype was counted at least ten times. The chain joins TRBV3-1 to TRBJ2-3; D call uncertain. CDR3 length equals 13 residues. In germline, CDR1 is LGHDT, CDR2 YNNKEL (reference sequence). The germline V and J ends were trimmed by 0 bases and 2 bases, with 3 bases remaining between them. CDR3 sequence (DNA): TGTGCCAGCAGCCAAGACTTCACAGATACGCAGTATTTT. Amino acids: CASSQDFTDTQYF.

The rearrangement uses TRBV6-1 and TRBJ2-1; TRBD2 matches at 15 bases. CDR1 is MNHNS, CDR2 SASEGT, per germline. The CDR3 contains 17 residues. The V segment lost 2 bases and the J segment 9 bases; nucleotides outside the gene matches: 8. The CDR3 sequence: CASSEIRTSGRDFEQFF. The CDR3 nucleotides are TGTGCCAGCAGTGAAATACGGACTAGCGGGAGGGATTTTGAGCAGTTCTTC.

This clonotype was seen repeatedly, ten times or more. The rearrangement links TRBV27 to TRBJ1-5, with D possibly matching TRBD1 (5 bases). V shed 5 bases and J shed 2 bases, with 13 bases lying between them. This CDR3 spans 15 amino acids. CDR1 is MNHEY, CDR2 SMNVEV, per germline (reference sequence). The DNA of the CDR3 is TGTGCCAGCAGTACAACAGGTTTGGGCAATCAGCCCCAGCATTTT. Residues: CASSTTGLGNQPQHF.

In its sample, this clonotype was seen many times. The chain is built from TRBV18 and TRBJ2-3, with 9 bases matching TRBD2. This CDR3 spans 14 amino acids. Per germline, CDR1 KGHSH and CDR2 LQKENI. Trimming at V came to 1 base and at J to 5 bases, leaving 1 base not matched to a gene. The CDR3 DNA is TGTGCCAGCTCACCACTAGCGGGAGAAGATACGCAGTATTTT. This codes for CASSPLAGEDTQYF.

This clonotype was counted many times. This sequence joins TRBV20-1 and TRBJ2-3; 7 positions agree with TRBD2. The CDR3 loop spans 16 amino acids. The J segment lost 1 base and the V segment lost 3 bases, leaving 10 bases of the junction unmatched. Germline CDR1 is DFQATT and CDR2 is SNEGSKA (reference sequence). Here the CDR3 DNA reads TGCAGTGCTAGTATGTCGGGAGGCTGGGGCACAGATACGCAGTATTTT. Protein sequence: CSASMSGGWGTDTQYF.

In this sample, this clonotype turned up a few times. The gene calls are TRBV15 and TRBJ2-7, with TRBD1 as a possible D gene (6 bases). This CDR3 has 13 amino acids. Trimming removed 5 bases at V and 3 bases at J, with 11 bases between. Germline values: CDR1 LNHNV, CDR2 YYDKDF (reference sequence). CDR3 protein: CATSASQGYEQYF. The CDR3 DNA reads as TGTGCCACCAGCGCCTCACAGGGCTACGAGCAGTACTTC.

The chain combines TRBV6-1 with TRBJ1-5; the match to TRBD1 covers 8 bases. The CDR3 has 16 residues. V shed 6 bases, J shed 2 bases, and the junction held 9 bases outside the gene matches. The germline V gene has CDR1 MNHNS and CDR2 SASEGT. CDR3 bases: TGTGCCAGCAGCTTCAGGGGGCTCAGTGGCAATCAGCCCCAGCATTTT. Translated, it gives CASSFRGLSGNQPQHF.

This clonotype was found many times. V and J are TRBV6-1 and TRBJ2-2; D gene uncertain. This CDR3 is 14 amino acids long. The germline V gene has CDR1 MNHNS and CDR2 SASEGT. Trimming shortened V by 6 bases and J by 1 base, and 9 bases separated the two germline ends. The CDR3: CASRRRLNTGELFF. The CDR3 coding sequence is TGTGCCAGCAGAAGACGCTTGAACACCGGGGAGCTGTTTTTT.

This rearrangement joins TRBV7-6 to TRBJ2-2, with 7 bases matching TRBD1. Trimming at V came to 1 base and at J to 3 bases, leaving 5 bases not matched to a gene. Germline V lookup: CDR1 SGHVS, CDR2 FNYEAQ. This CDR3 has 16 amino acids. Here the CDR3 reads CASSLERGQYTGELFF. CDR3 in DNA: TGTGCCAGCAGCTTAGAACGGGGACAGTACACCGGGGAGCTGTTTTTT.

The table lists this clonotype with many counts. The chain combines TRBV28 with TRBJ2-3; 10 bases are shared with TRBD2. Trimming took 0 bases from V and 4 from J; bases not matched to a gene: 4. The CDR3 has 16 residues. Germline CDR1 MDHEN, CDR2 SYDVKM. The CDR3, as DNA: TGTGCCAGCAGTTTATGGCCTAGCGGGAGCGCAGATACGCAGTATTTT. It is translated as CASSLWPSGSADTQYF.

This clonotype was seen many times. The J gene is TRBJ2-7, the V gene TRBV5-1, with D hard to call. Germline loops: CDR1 SGHRS, CDR2 YFSETQ. V was clipped by 0 bases and J by 4 bases, with 8 bases between them. This CDR3 spans 13 amino acids. The CDR3 is CASSLAKPYEQYF. DNA of the CDR3: TGCGCCAGCAGCTTGGCCAAGCCGTACGAGCAGTACTTC.

This clonotype was seen more than once but under ten times. The chain carries TRBV5-1 and TRBJ2-1; D is unclear. The V end was cut by 0 bases, the J end by 8 bases, with 12 bases between. Germline values: CDR1 SGHRS, CDR2 YFSETQ. The CDR3 has 14 residues. Here the CDR3 DNA reads TGCGCCAGCAGCTTGGGTTCTAGGGTCGATGAGCAGTTCTTC. This codes for CASSLGSRVDEQFF. Based on the CDR3 plus reference TRBV5-1 and TRBJ2-1, the full variable domain is KAGVTQTPRYLIKTRGQQVTLSCSPISGHRSVSWYQQTPGQGLQFLFEYFSETQRNKGNFPGRFSGRQFSNSRSEMNVSTLELGDSALYLCASSLGSRVDEQFFGPGTRLTVL.

This clonotype was counted at least ten times. The V call is TRBV20-1, the J call TRBJ1-5, with D perhaps TRBD1 (5 bases). This CDR3 has 15 residues. The V end was cut by 3 bases, the J end by 2 bases, with 14 bases between. Germline CDR1 reads DFQATT; CDR2 reads SNEGSKA (reference sequence). The CDR3 DNA reads TGCAGTGCTAGGACGGGACGAAGGGGCAATCAGCCCCAGCATTTT. The encoded protein is CSARTGRRGNQPQHF.

This clonotype occurred many times. The rearrangement uses TRBV7-2 and TRBJ2-3; D unclear. V was trimmed by 2 bases and J by 6 bases, leaving 15 bases between them. Germline V gives CDR1 SGHTA, CDR2 FQGNSA. The CDR3 runs to 15 residues. The CDR3 spells CASSLSPPIGDTQYF. The CDR3 bases are TGTGCCAGCAGCTTATCCCCCCCCATTGGCGATACGCAGTATTTT. The full variable domain, its missing parts supplied by reference TRBV7-2 and TRBJ2-3, is GAGVSQSPSNKVTEKGKDVELRCDPISGHTALYWYRQSLGQGLEFLIYFQGNSAPDKSGLPSDRFSAERTGGSVSTLTIQRTQQEDSAVYLCASSLSPPIGDTQYFGPGTRLTVL.

This clonotype was seen ten or more times. This chain joins TRBV29-1 and TRBJ2-3; the D gene could be TRBD1 or TRBD2 (5 bases each). The CDR3 loop spans 15 amino acids. V shed 4 bases and J shed 3 bases, with 17 bases lying between them. Germline values: CDR1 SQVTM, CDR2 ANQGSEA. The CDR3 spells CSVVGSPGKTDTQYF. CDR3 sequence (DNA): TGCAGCGTTGTAGGGAGCCCAGGGAAGACAGATACGCAGTATTTT.

This clonotype occurred many times. The genes are TRBV12-3 or TRBV12-4 and TRBJ2-3; D possibly corresponds to TRBD2 (6 bases). V shed 0 bases and J shed 4 bases, with 11 bases lying between them. The CDR3 extends over 15 amino acids. DNA of the CDR3: TGTGCCAGCAGTTTAGCCGGGAGCCCCGCAGATACGCAGTATTTT. Amino acids: CASSLAGSPADTQYF.

This clonotype appeared many times. A read error may produce the germline difference seen at one junction end. The chain links TRBV7-7 to TRBJ2-1, with D unclear. CDR1 is SSHAT and CDR2 is FNYEAQ in the germline V gene (reference sequence). The CDR3 has 13 amino acids. DNA of the CDR3: TGTGCTAGCAGCCCAAGCTTCTACAATGAGCAGTTCTTC. Protein sequence: CASSPSFYNEQFF.

This clonotype was detected a few times. The chain links TRBV2 to TRBJ2-1; 10 bases line up with TRBD2. This CDR3 contains 15 residues. Trimming removed 5 bases from V and 6 bases from J; junction bases left unmatched: 7. Germline assignment: CDR1 SNHLY and CDR2 FYNNEI. The CDR3 bases are TGTGCCAGCAGTCCCCAGGCTAGCGGGGGCAATGAGCAGTTCTTC. Its translation: CASSPQASGGNEQFF. Together with reference TRBV2 and TRBJ2-1, the CDR3 gives the full variable domain: EPEVTQTPSHQVTQMGQEVILRCVPISNHLYFYWYRQILGQKVEFLVSFYNNEISEKSEIFDDQFSVERPDGSNFTLKIRSTKLEDSAMYFCASSPQASGGNEQFFGPGTRLTVL.

This clonotype has a count of ten or more. V usage is TRBV12-3 or TRBV12-4 and J usage is TRBJ2-3; the match to TRBD2 covers 7 bases. The CDR3 has 15 amino acids. The trim removed 3 bases at V and 3 bases at J, leaving 6 bases unmatched. The CDR3, as DNA: TGTGCCAGCAGTTTTGGCGGGAGCTGGACAGATACGCAGTATTTT. Protein: CASSFGGSWTDTQYF.

In this sample, this clonotype turned up a few times. The V gene is TRBV18, the J gene TRBJ2-7; TRBD2 is a possible D gene (6 bases). Trimming removed 3 bases from V and 7 bases from J, with 13 bases in between. The length of the CDR3 is 13 residues. Germline V CDR1 and CDR2: KGHSH, LQKENI. The CDR3 DNA sequence: TGTGCCAGCTCACCTCGGAGGGCGATGGAGCAGTACTTC. Translating it yields CASSPRRAMEQYF.

There are many counts of this clonotype. The chain is built from TRBV27 and TRBJ2-4, with D possibly being TRBD2 (6 bases). Germline loops: CDR1 MNHEY, CDR2 SMNVEV (reference sequence). V lost 0 bases to trimming and J lost 5 bases, with 14 bases between them. This CDR3 has 16 amino acids. The DNA of the CDR3 is TGTGCCAGCAGTTTATCCGCGGGAACGGTTCAAAACATTCAGTACTTC. Translation gives CASSLSAGTVQNIQYF.